The clone carrying this T cell receptor beta chain was counted a few times. Its antigen is not known. This sample is part of a study of response to subunit inactivated influenza vaccine. Each CDR3 protein gets one entry after TCRdb re-called the RT-PCR reads with MiXCR. The sample lists hundreds of thousands of distinct CDR3 sequences; approximately 14% were seen once. Study-wide results and caveats: The study's authors posited that every seasonal influenza vaccination enlists few new T cells.

The receptor was derived from a man in his forties or fifties who received an inactivated influenza vaccine. Sequenced here: PBMCs from blood, sampled 11 to 12 days after vaccination.

The CDR3 is CASSLRSGSGANVLTF. In nucleotides, the CDR3 is TGTGCCAGCAGCCTAAGGTCGGGCTCTGGGGCCAACGTCCTGACTTTC. The chain uses TRBV7-2 and TRBJ2-6; D remains unclear. The CDR3 runs to 16 residues. The V gene lost 5 bases and the J gene lost 0 bases, with 11 bases spanning the gap. Germline lookup yields CDR1 SGHTA and CDR2 FQGNSA. Based on the CDR3 plus reference TRBV7-2 and TRBJ2-6, the full variable domain is GAGVSQSPSNKVTEKGKDVELRCDPISGHTALYWYRQSLGQGLEFLIYFQGNSAPDKSGLPSDRFSAERTGGSVSTLTIQRTQQEDSAVYLCASSLRSGSGANVLTFGAGSRLTVL.